The next 2 T cell receptor beta chains were all read from a single sample in a study of OX40 agonist ivuxolimab in advanced cancers. Profiled with immunoSEQ multiplex PCR; TCRdb holds only in-frame clones, not every one. The table shows 75,000 to 95,000 clones, with about 89% occurring only once. Sequences were derived from CD4+ or CD8+ T cells sorted from blood, sampled in a trial of the OX40 agonist ivuxolimab. The origin of the receptors is an adult with an advanced solid tumor such as melanoma, head and neck, liver or kidney cancer.

CDR3 residues: CSVERQSYEQYF. CDR3 coding DNA: TGCAGCGTTGAACGACAGTCCTACGAGCAGTACTTC. This chain links TRBV29-1 with TRBJ2-7, with D maybe TRBD1 (5 bases). The CDR3 is made up of 12 amino acids. The V gene's germline CDR1 is SQVTM and CDR2 ANQGSEA. Trimming shortened V by 2 bases and J by 1 base, and 6 bases separated the two germline ends.

The chain couples TRBV2 to TRBJ2-7; 8 positions agree with TRBD2. The J segment lost 2 bases and the V segment lost 6 bases, leaving 6 bases of the junction unmatched. CDR3 length: 14 residues. Per germline, CDR1 SNHLY and CDR2 FYNNEI. The CDR3 nucleotides are TGTGCCAGCAGGATTACTAGCGGAGCCTACGAGCAGTACTTC. Its translation: CASRITSGAYEQYF. The entire variable domain, with the rest obtained from reference TRBV2 and TRBJ2-7, is as follows: EPEVTQTPSHQVTQMGQEVILRCVPISNHLYFYWYRQILGQKVEFLVSFYNNEISEKSEIFDDQFSVERPDGSNFTLKIRSTKLEDSAMYFCASRITSGAYEQYFGPGTRLTVT.